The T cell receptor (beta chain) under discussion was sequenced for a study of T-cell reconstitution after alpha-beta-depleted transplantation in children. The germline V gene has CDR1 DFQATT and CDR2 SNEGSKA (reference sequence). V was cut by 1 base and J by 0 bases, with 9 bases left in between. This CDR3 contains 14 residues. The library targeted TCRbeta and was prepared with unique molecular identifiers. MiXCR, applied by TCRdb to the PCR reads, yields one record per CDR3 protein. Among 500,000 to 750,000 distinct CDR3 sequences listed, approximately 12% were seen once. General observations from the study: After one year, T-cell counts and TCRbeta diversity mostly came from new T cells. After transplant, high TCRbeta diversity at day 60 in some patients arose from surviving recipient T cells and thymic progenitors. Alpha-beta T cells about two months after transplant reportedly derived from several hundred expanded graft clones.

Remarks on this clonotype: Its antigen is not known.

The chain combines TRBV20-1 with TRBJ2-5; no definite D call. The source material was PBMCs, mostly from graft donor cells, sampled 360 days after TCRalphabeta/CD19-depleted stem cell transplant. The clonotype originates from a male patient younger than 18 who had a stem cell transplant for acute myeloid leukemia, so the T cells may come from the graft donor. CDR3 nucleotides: TGCAGTGCTAGAGGCCAGCCGTACCAAGAGACCCAGTACTTC. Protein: CSARGQPYQETQYF.